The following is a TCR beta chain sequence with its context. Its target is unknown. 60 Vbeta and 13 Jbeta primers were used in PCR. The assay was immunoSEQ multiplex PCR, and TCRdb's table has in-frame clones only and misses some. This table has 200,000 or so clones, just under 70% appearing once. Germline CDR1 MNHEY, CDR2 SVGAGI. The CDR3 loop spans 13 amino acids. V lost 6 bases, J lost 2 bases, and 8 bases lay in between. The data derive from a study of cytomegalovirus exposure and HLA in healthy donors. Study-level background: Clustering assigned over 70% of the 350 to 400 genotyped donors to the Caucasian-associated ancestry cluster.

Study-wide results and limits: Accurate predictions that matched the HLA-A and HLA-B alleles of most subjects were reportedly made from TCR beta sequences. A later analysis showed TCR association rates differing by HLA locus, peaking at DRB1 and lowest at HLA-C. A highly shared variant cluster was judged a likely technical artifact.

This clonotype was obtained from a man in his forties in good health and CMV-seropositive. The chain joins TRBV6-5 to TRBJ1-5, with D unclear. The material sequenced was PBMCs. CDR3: CASRVRGNQPQHF. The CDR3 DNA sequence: TGTGCCAGCAGGGTGAGGGGCAATCAGCCCCAGCATTTT.